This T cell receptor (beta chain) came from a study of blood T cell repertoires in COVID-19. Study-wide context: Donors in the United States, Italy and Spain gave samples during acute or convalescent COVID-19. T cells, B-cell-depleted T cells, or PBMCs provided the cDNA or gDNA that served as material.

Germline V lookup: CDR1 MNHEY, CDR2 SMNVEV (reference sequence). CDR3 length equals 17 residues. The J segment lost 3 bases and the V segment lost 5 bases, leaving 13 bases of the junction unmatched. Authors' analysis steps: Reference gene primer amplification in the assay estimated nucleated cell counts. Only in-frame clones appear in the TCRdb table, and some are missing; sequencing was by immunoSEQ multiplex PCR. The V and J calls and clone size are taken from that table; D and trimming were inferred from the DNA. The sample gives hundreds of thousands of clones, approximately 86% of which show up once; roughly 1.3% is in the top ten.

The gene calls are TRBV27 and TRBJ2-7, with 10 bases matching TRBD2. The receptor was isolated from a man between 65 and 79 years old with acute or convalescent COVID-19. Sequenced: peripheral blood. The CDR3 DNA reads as TGTGCCAGCAGTAGGACCCTAGCGGGAGTCACGGGCTACGAGCAGTACTTC. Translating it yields CASSRTLAGVTGYEQYF.